Listed below are T cell receptor beta chains from one sample, sequenced in a study of cytomegalovirus exposure and HLA in healthy donors. Profiled with immunoSEQ multiplex PCR; TCRdb holds only in-frame clones, not every one. The data contain approximately 140,000 clones, 65% to 80% of them singletons. Sequencing was performed on PBMCs. The receptors here all came from a woman aged 18-30 years in good health and CMV-seronegative. The CDR3 runs from the conserved cysteine through the conserved F or W. The D gene is left open where the match is weak. Clone size is given for some rows only: seen once, a few or many times, or a class if the clone is expanded.

CDR3	DNA	size	V	J	D
CASSLDGSYEQYF	TGTGCCAGCAGCTTGGACGGCTCCTACGAGCAGTACTTC	.	TRBV5-4	TRBJ2-7	.
CASSLRLGGLQETQYF	TGTGCCAGTAGTCTCCGATTAGGAGGGCTGCAAGAGACCCAGTACTTC	once	TRBV19	TRBJ2-5	.
CASSVRGPSYEQYF	TGCGCCAGCAGCGTGCGGGGCCCCTCCTACGAGCAGTACTTC	.	TRBV5-1	TRBJ2-7	.
CASSRGSDTQYF	TGTGCCAGCAGTAGAGGGAGTGATACGCAGTATTTT	.	TRBV25-1	TRBJ2-3	.
CASSSNRWRPGDRNQKNIQYF	TGCGCCAGCAGCTCGAACAGGTGGAGGCCCGGGGACAGAAACCAGAAAAACATTCAGTACTTC	once	TRBV5-1	TRBJ2-4	TRBD1
CASSLVDNGYTF	TGTGCCAGCAGCTTGGTTGACAACGGCTACACCTTC	.	TRBV5-6	TRBJ1-2	.
CASSESWPNTEAFF	TGCGCCAGCAGTGAGTCATGGCCGAACACTGAAGCTTTCTTT	.	TRBV10-1	TRBJ1-1	.
CASSLQLTNTEAFF	TGCGCCAGCAGCTTGCAACTTACCAACACTGAAGCTTTCTTT	few	TRBV5-1	TRBJ1-1	.
CASSYSTSISGNTIYF	TGTGCCAGCAGTTATTCCACAAGTATCTCTGGAAACACCATATATTTT	.	TRBV6-5	TRBJ1-3	.
CASSFYKNRGMSTEAFF	TGTGCCAGCAGCTTTTATAAGAATCGGGGTATGAGCACTGAAGCTTTCTTT	.	TRBV7-9	TRBJ1-1	.
CASSYGTGGREAFF	TGCGCCAGCAGCTACGGGACAGGGGGAAGAGAAGCTTTCTTT	.	TRBV5-1	TRBJ1-1	TRBD1
CATSRASGQETQYF	TGTGCCACCAGCAGAGCAAGCGGCCAAGAGACCCAGTACTTC	.	TRBV15	TRBJ2-5	.
CASSRLEGGPEAFF	TGTGCCAGCAGTAGATTAGAGGGAGGTCCTGAAGCTTTCTTT	.	TRBV5-4	TRBJ1-1	.
CASSASGGVNEQFF	TGTGCCAGCAGTGCCTCAGGGGGAGTCAATGAGCAGTTCTTC	once	TRBV25-1	TRBJ2-1	TRBD1
CASSLALGGGGELFF	TGTGCCAGCAGCTTAGCGTTAGGGGGCGGCGGGGAGCTGTTTTTT	.	TRBV7-6	TRBJ2-2	TRBD1
CASTSGTANTEAFF	TGTGCCTCGACTTCCGGGACAGCGAACACTGAAGCTTTCTTT	few	TRBV30	TRBJ1-1	TRBD1
CASSAGGGGAYNEQFF	TGTGCCAGCAGCGCCGGGGGTGGAGGAGCCTACAATGAGCAGTTCTTC	.	TRBV9	TRBJ2-1	.
CASSLDRTYNEQFF	TGCGCCAGCAGCTTGGACAGGACCTACAATGAGCAGTTCTTC	.	TRBV5-1	TRBJ2-1	.
CASSLDPRGTEAFF	TGTGCCAGCAGCTTAGATCCCCGGGGAACTGAAGCTTTCTTT	.	TRBV11-2	TRBJ1-1	.
CASSPQPYQETQYF	TGTGCCAGCAGTCCACAGCCGTACCAAGAGACCCAGTACTTC	once	TRBV2	TRBJ2-5	.
CASSKGGQGSSAEAFF	TGTGCCAGCTCCAAGGGGGGACAGGGGTCAAGCGCTGAAGCTTTCTTT	.	TRBV18	TRBJ1-1	TRBD1
CASSKTGGNQPQHF	TGTGCCAGTAGTAAGACAGGGGGAAATCAGCCCCAGCATTTT	.	TRBV19	TRBJ1-5	TRBD1
CAWSVFRGNTEAFF	TGTGCCTGGAGTGTATTCCGGGGGAACACTGAAGCTTTCTTT	.	TRBV30	TRBJ1-1	.
CAWSVGNSYEQYF	TGTGCCTGGAGTGTGGGCAACTCCTACGAGCAGTACTTC	.	TRBV30	TRBJ2-7	.
CASSLGRINTEAFF	TGCGCCAGCAGCTTGGGGCGGATAAACACTGAAGCTTTCTTT	.	TRBV5-1	TRBJ1-1	.
CASSSSLVVLYGYTF	TGTGCCAGCAGTTCGAGTCTTGTGGTTCTCTATGGCTACACCTTC	.	TRBV28	TRBJ1-2	.
CASSGTSTHEQFF	TGTGCCAGCAGCGGCACTAGTACCCATGAGCAGTTCTTC	few	TRBV6-1	TRBJ2-1	.